The 28 T cell receptor beta chains listed next were all sequenced from one sample in a study of T cells in narcolepsy. TCRdb keeps only in-frame clones here, not all; method: immunoSEQ multiplex PCR. The sample carries more than 20,000 clones, around 81% recorded once. Source material: memory (CD45RA-) CD4+ T cells from blood. The receptors come from a human donor in good health.

This clone has more than one count but fewer than ten. The chain combines TRBV7-6 with TRBJ2-3; 9 positions match TRBD1. The germline CDR1 and CDR2 sequences are SGHVS and FNYEAQ. V trimming: 3 bases; J trimming: 3 bases; junction bases outside the gene matches: 4. The CDR3 contains 15 residues. CDR3 region: CASSFSGQGTDTQYF. The CDR3 region has the DNA TGTGCCAGCAGCTTTAGTGGACAGGGGACAGATACGCAGTATTTT.

This clone occurred once. CDR3 protein: CASSFTSGQTQYF. CDR3 in DNA: TGCGCCAGCAGCTTCACTAGCGGGCAGACCCAGTACTTC. The chain joins TRBV5-1 to TRBJ2-5; TRBD2 matches at 9 bases. Germline V CDR1 and CDR2: SGHRS, YFSETQ. With V trimmed by 2 bases and J by 6 bases, 2 bases remained unmatched. The CDR3 contains 13 residues.

A few counts support this clone. The rearrangement uses TRBV18 and TRBJ2-2; D unresolved. The CDR3 consists of 15 residues. Between the trimmed V and J ends, which lost 2 bases and 0 bases, there was a span of 7 bases. Germline V gene sequence: CDR1 KGHSH, CDR2 LQKENI. The chain's CDR3 is CASSPEQTNTGELFF. As DNA, the CDR3 is TGTGCCAGCTCACCAGAACAGACGAACACCGGGGAGCTGTTTTTT. Using reference TRBV18 and TRBJ2-2 for the parts outside the CDR3, the full variable domain is NAGVMQNPRHLVRRRGQEARLRCSPMKGHSHVYWYRQLPEEGLKFMVYLQKENIIDESGMPKERFSAEFPKEGPSILRIQQVVRGDSAAYFCASSPEQTNTGELFFGEGSRLTVL.

The chain uses TRBV15 and TRBJ2-3, with D perhaps matching TRBD1 or TRBD2 (5 bases each). The CDR3 spans 16 residues. The V and J ends lost 3 bases and 0 bases respectively, with 13 bases between them. Germline V lookup: CDR1 LNHNV, CDR2 YYDKDF (reference sequence). The CDR3 loop reads CATSRRGDPSTDTQYF. DNA of the CDR3: TGTGCCACCAGCAGGAGGGGTGATCCTAGCACAGATACGCAGTATTTT. Using reference TRBV15 and TRBJ2-3 for the parts outside the CDR3, the full variable domain is DAMVIQNPRYQVTQFGKPVTLSCSQTLNHNVMYWYQQKSSQAPKLLFHYYDKDFNNEADTPDNFQSRRPNTSFCFLDIRSPGLGDTAMYLCATSRRGDPSTDTQYFGPGTRLTVL.

This chain joins TRBV19 and TRBJ2-7; D is unresolved. The germline gives CDR1 LNHDA, CDR2 SQIVND (reference sequence). Trimming pared 6 bases from V and 2 bases from J, leaving 14 bases between. This CDR3 spans 14 amino acids. CDR3 protein: CASSGRRFPYEQYF. DNA for the CDR3: TGTGCCAGTAGCGGGCGGCGGTTCCCCTACGAGCAGTACTTC. The whole variable domain, filled in from reference TRBV19 and TRBJ2-7, reads DGGITQSPKYLFRKEGQNVTLSCEQNLNHDAMYWYRQDPGQGLRLIYYSQIVNDFQKGDIAEGYSVSREKKESFPLTVTSAQKNPTAFYLCASSGRRFPYEQYFGPGTRLTVT.

The rearrangement links TRBV27 to TRBJ2-5; tentatively, D is TRBD2 (6 bases). Deletions cut 7 bases from V and 4 bases from J, with 16 bases between. The CDR3 runs 14 residues. Per the germline V gene, CDR1 is MNHEY and CDR2 is SMNVEV (reference sequence). Here the CDR3 DNA reads TGTGCCAGCAAGAGCCGCGGGGCAGGAGAGACCCAGTACTTC. It yields the protein CASKSRGAGETQYF.

Only a few counts were recorded for this clone. V and J are TRBV10-2 and TRBJ2-7; 10 bases fit TRBD2. Unmatched junction bases numbered 8, after V lost 6 bases and J lost 0 bases. The germline gives CDR1 WSHSY, CDR2 SAAADI. CDR3 length equals 16 residues. CDR3: CASSDARTSGSYEQYF. The CDR3 nucleotides read TGCGCCAGCAGCGATGCCCGGACTAGCGGCTCCTACGAGCAGTACTTC.

The chain links TRBV19 to TRBJ1-6, with no clear D. The V gene's germline CDR1 is LNHDA and CDR2 SQIVND (reference sequence). The CDR3 totals 14 residues. V was shortened by 10 bases and J by 10 bases, with 20 bases between the two germline ends. This CDR3 is CATGREGSQSPLHF. CDR3 nucleotides: TGTGCCACCGGAAGGGAGGGATCGCAGTCACCCCTCCACTTT.

This chain links TRBV6-5 with TRBJ2-1; a weak D match, TRBD2 (5 bases). From germline, CDR1 is MNHEY and CDR2 SVGAGI. This CDR3 spans 13 amino acids. The germline V and J ends were trimmed by 5 bases and 9 bases, with 14 bases remaining between them. The CDR3 protein is CASSPLASREQFF. The DNA for the CDR3 is TGTGCCAGCAGTCCTCTAGCTTCACGTGAGCAGTTCTTC.

The rearrangement joins TRBV19 to TRBJ1-5; no reliable D call. The CDR3 runs to 15 residues. V was cut by 3 bases and J by 6 bases, with 15 bases left in between. Germline V CDR1 and CDR2: LNHDA, SQIVND (reference sequence). The CDR3 sequence is CASSIRGTGIQPQHF. The CDR3 nucleotides read TGTGCCAGTAGTATTCGGGGTACGGGGATTCAGCCCCAGCATTTT.

This chain links TRBV25-1 with TRBJ1-4; D perhaps matches TRBD1 (6 bases). V was shortened by 2 bases and J by 8 bases, with 15 bases between the two germline ends. The germline V gene has CDR1 MGHDK and CDR2 SYGVNS. The CDR3 covers 15 residues. CDR3 region: CASSEPQGGGEKLFF. The CDR3 bases are TGTGCCAGCAGTGAACCACAGGGAGGAGGCGAAAAACTGTTTTTT.

This sequence joins TRBV10-3 and TRBJ2-5; D call uncertain. Deletions cut 5 bases from V and 0 bases from J, with 7 bases between. Germline V gene lookup returns CDR1 ENHRY and CDR2 SYGVKD. The CDR3 spans 13 residues. CDR3 in amino acids: CAISPYHQETQYF. CDR3 bases: TGTGCCATCAGTCCCTATCACCAAGAGACCCAGTACTTC.

This clone came up once. The chain joins TRBV4-2 to TRBJ2-5; either TRBD1 or TRBD2 may fit D (5 bases each). The CDR3 runs 14 residues. Between the trimmed V and J ends, which lost 1 base and 0 bases, there was a span of 6 bases. In germline, CDR1 is LGHNA, CDR2 YNFKEQ. This CDR3 is CASSQGGNQETQYF. CDR3 nucleotides: TGTGCCAGCAGCCAAGGGGGGAACCAAGAGACCCAGTACTTC.

The CDR3 reads CASSLGLNSGELFF. CDR3 coding DNA: TGTGCCAGCAGCTTAGGACTAAACTCTGGGGAGCTGTTTTTT. The chain is built from TRBV11-1 and TRBJ2-2; maybe TRBD2 (5 bases). Germline V lookup: CDR1 SGHAT, CDR2 FQDESV (reference sequence). The CDR3 runs 14 residues. Trimming shortened V by 1 base and J by 8 bases, and 11 bases separated the two germline ends.

This chain connects TRBV7-2 to TRBJ1-1, with a tentative D call TRBD1 (6 bases). The CDR3 has 14 amino acids. Looked up from germline, CDR1 is SGHTA and CDR2 is FQGNSA. V was cut by 1 base and J by 2 bases, with 8 bases left in between. Here the CDR3 reads CASSLGQVNTEAFF. The DNA of the CDR3 is TGTGCCAGCAGCTTAGGACAGGTTAACACTGAAGCTTTCTTT.

The gene calls are TRBV7-8 and TRBJ1-1, with D possibly matching TRBD1 (5 bases). V lost 2 bases and J lost 0, with 10 bases in between. CDR3 length equals 15 residues. CDR1 and CDR2 (germline): SGHVS, FQNEAQ. The chain's CDR3 is CASSLRGGMNTEAFF. The CDR3 DNA is TGTGCCAGCAGCTTACGTGGGGGGATGAACACTGAAGCTTTCTTT.

This chain uses TRBV5-1 with TRBJ2-7; no firm D call. The V gene lost 4 bases and the J gene lost 2 bases, with 10 bases spanning the gap. Germline V lookup: CDR1 SGHRS, CDR2 YFSETQ. CDR3 length: 13 amino acids. CDR3 in DNA: TGCGCCAGCAGCCAGCTGGGTCCCTACGAGCAGTACTTC. Translation gives CASSQLGPYEQYF.

The chain employs TRBV9 and TRBJ2-5, with 9 positions matching TRBD2. With 1 base clipped from V and 0 bases from J, the junction kept 1 base outside the gene matches. Germline CDR1 reads SGDLS; CDR2 reads YYNGEE. The CDR3 has 15 amino acids. CDR3 region: CASSVLAGDQETQYF. For the CDR3, the DNA is TGTGCCAGCAGCGTATTAGCGGGGGACCAAGAGACCCAGTACTTC.

The chain uses TRBV6-6 and TRBJ1-5; D is possibly TRBD1 (6 bases). This CDR3 region has 16 residues. Germline V gene lookup returns CDR1 MNHNY and CDR2 SVGAGI (reference sequence). V lost 7 bases, J lost 2 bases, and 18 bases lay in between. The DNA of the CDR3 is TGTGCCAGCATATCAACTAGGACAGCACGCAATCAGCCCCAGCATTTT. This codes for CASISTRTARNQPQHF.

The chain combines TRBV4-3 with TRBJ1-2; 7 bases match TRBD1. The V and J ends lost 2 bases and 7 bases, in that order; junction bases with no gene match: 4. Germline V gene lookup returns CDR1 LGHNA and CDR2 YSLEER. CDR3 size: 13 residues. The CDR3 nucleotides are TGCGCCAGCAGCCAAAAAGGGGGCTTTGGCTACACCTTC. It is translated as CASSQKGGFGYTF.

V usage is TRBV7-9 and J usage is TRBJ2-7; D perhaps matches TRBD1 (5 bases). The CDR3 totals 14 residues. The germline V and J ends were trimmed by 5 bases and 2 bases, with 13 bases remaining between them. Germline loops: CDR1 SEHNR, CDR2 FQNEAQ (reference sequence). CDR3 bases: TGTGCCAGCAGCCTAAGTAGGGGTCCCTACGAGCAGTACTTC. It translates to CASSLSRGPYEQYF.

This chain connects TRBV18 to TRBJ2-3, with 7 bases that match TRBD2. The CDR3 is made up of 14 amino acids. The ends lost 6 bases at V and 2 bases at J; junction bases unmatched: 5. Per germline, CDR1 KGHSH and CDR2 LQKENI. The CDR3 protein is CASSRGGDTDTQYF. CDR3 DNA sequence: TGTGCCAGCTCCCGGGGAGGGGACACAGATACGCAGTATTTT.

The chain couples TRBV27 to TRBJ1-5; D is possibly TRBD1 (5 bases). This CDR3 has 14 residues. The germline V and J ends were trimmed by 6 bases and 7 bases, with 16 bases remaining between them. Per germline, CDR1 MNHEY and CDR2 SMNVEV (reference sequence). The chain's CDR3 is CASSLQGRNQPQHF. The DNA of the CDR3 is TGTGCCAGCAGCCTGCAGGGAAGGAACCAGCCCCAGCATTTT.

The chain recombines TRBV6-5 with TRBJ2-5; D possibly corresponds to TRBD1 (6 bases). Germline V lookup: CDR1 MNHEY, CDR2 SVGAGI. This CDR3 region has 14 residues. V shed 5 bases and J shed 4 bases, with 14 bases lying between them. CDR3 bases: TGTGCCAGCAGTACAGGGTGGTCAGGAGAGACCCAGTACTTC. This sequence encodes CASSTGWSGETQYF.

The table lists this clone with a count of one. This chain links TRBV7-2 with TRBJ2-7; D may correspond to TRBD1 or TRBD2 (5 bases each). Germline V lookup: CDR1 SGHTA, CDR2 FQGNSA. The CDR3 totals 14 residues. V was clipped by 5 bases and J by 3 bases, with 14 bases between them. The CDR3 loop reads CASSRGRTFYEQYF. In DNA form, the CDR3 reads TGTGCCAGCAGCCGGGGCCGGACATTCTACGAGCAGTACTTC. Combining the CDR3 with reference TRBV7-2 and TRBJ2-7 gives the whole variable domain GAGVSQSPSNKVTEKGKDVELRCDPISGHTALYWYRQSLGQGLEFLIYFQGNSAPDKSGLPSDRFSAERTGGSVSTLTIQRTQQEDSAVYLCASSRGRTFYEQYFGPGTRLTVT.

This clone was seen a few times. The chain couples TRBV29-1 to TRBJ1-1; perhaps TRBD1 as D (6 bases). CDR3 size: 14 residues. The V end lost 0 bases, the J end lost 5 bases, and 13 bases lay between the germline ends. The germline V gene encodes CDR1 SQVTM and CDR2 ANQGSEA. CDR3 DNA: TGCAGCGTTGAAGAAGGAGGGGGAGGAACTGAAGCTTTCTTT. Translated, it gives CSVEEGGGGTEAFF.

The chain recombines TRBV6-6 with TRBJ2-2; 9 bases fit TRBD2. This CDR3 is 13 amino acids long. Per germline, CDR1 MNHNY and CDR2 SVGAGI (reference sequence). The V segment lost 10 bases and the J segment 1 base; nucleotides outside the gene matches: 1. CDR3 sequence (DNA): TGTGCCAATAGCGGGGGGAACACCGGGGAGCTGTTTTTT. Translation gives CANSGGNTGELFF.

CDR3 bases: TGTGCCAGCAGCTTAGCGGGACTAGCGGTCTACGAGCAGTACTTC. Protein: CASSLAGLAVYEQYF. The rearrangement uses TRBV7-9 and TRBJ2-7, with TRBD2 identical over 11 bases. Losses at the gene ends were 0 bases for V and 3 bases for J; bases not matched to a gene: 1. Per the germline V gene, CDR1 is SEHNR and CDR2 is FQNEAQ (reference sequence). The CDR3 extends over 15 amino acids.